This T cell receptor (beta chain) was identified during a study of cytomegalovirus exposure and HLA in healthy donors. Using immunoSEQ multiplex PCR, the repertoire was profiled, and TCRdb retains in-frame clones only, with some absent. Of roughly 130,000 clones in the sample, roughly 90% were seen once. Study findings and constraints: According to a subsequent analysis, TCR clusters identified in the first cohort showed a tendency to co-occur across the roughly 110 validation repertoires. Among TCR beta chains, those listed as cytomegalovirus-associated numbered over 150. In vitro testing confirmed a few CMV-associated chains as specific for CMV antigens.

With respect to this clone: Its specificity is unknown.

The clonotype comes from a man aged 25-40 years in good health and CMV-seronegative. The sample consisted of PBMCs.

The CDR3 loop reads CASSLSRGEKLFF. The CDR3 DNA reads TGTGCCAGCAGCCTCTCCCGAGGTGAAAAACTGTTTTTT. The gene calls are TRBV13 and TRBJ1-4; D is unclear. CDR3 length: 13 residues. The germline V gene encodes CDR1 PRHDT and CDR2 FYEKMQ (reference sequence). V lost 5 bases to trimming and J lost 7 bases, with 11 bases between them.